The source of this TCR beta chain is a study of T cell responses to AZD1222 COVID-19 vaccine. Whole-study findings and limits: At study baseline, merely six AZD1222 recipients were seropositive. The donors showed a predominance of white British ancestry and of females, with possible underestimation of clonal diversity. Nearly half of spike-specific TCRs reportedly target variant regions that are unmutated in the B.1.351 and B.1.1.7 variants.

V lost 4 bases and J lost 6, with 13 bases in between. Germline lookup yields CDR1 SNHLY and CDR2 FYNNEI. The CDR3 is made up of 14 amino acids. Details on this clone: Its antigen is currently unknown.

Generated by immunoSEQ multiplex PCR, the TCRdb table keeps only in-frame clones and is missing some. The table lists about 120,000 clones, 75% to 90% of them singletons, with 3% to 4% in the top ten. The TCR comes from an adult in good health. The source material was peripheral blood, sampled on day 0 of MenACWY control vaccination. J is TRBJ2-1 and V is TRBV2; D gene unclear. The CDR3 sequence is CASSAGTPGNEQFF. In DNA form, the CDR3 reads TGTGCCAGCAGTGCAGGTACACCCGGCAATGAGCAGTTCTTC.